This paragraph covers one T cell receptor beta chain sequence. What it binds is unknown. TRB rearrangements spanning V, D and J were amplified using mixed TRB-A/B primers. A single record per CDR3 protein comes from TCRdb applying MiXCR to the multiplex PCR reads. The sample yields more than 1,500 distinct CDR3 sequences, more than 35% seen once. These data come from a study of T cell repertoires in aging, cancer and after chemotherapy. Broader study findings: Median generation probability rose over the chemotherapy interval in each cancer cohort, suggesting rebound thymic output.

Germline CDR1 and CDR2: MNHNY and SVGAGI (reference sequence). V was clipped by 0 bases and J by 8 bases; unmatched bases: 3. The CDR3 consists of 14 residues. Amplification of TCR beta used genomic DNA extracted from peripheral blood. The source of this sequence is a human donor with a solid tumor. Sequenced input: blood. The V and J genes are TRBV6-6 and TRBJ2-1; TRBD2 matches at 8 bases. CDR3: CASSYSGRGDEQFF. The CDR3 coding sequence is TGTGCCAGCAGTTACTCGGGGCGGGGGGATGAGCAGTTCTTC.